This T cell receptor beta chain was sequenced in a study of blood T cell repertoires in COVID-19. Across the study: Sites in the United States, Italy and Spain provided acute and convalescent COVID-19 samples. T cells, B-cell-depleted T cells, or PBMCs provided the cDNA or gDNA that served as material.

Trimming stripped 7 bases from V and 5 bases from J, with 11 bases between. Germline V gene data show CDR1 as MNHNY and CDR2 as SVGAGI (reference sequence). The CDR3 has 12 amino acids. Per the original data handling: Estimates of nucleated cell counts were drawn from the amplification of reference gene primers. Profiling relied on immunoSEQ multiplex PCR, and the TCRdb table lists in-frame clones only, not all of them. V and J calls and clone size are as listed in that table; D and trimming were resolved from the DNA. The data contain almost 45,000 clones, approximately 70% of them singletons. V and J are TRBV6-6 and TRBJ1-1; no clear D gene. This TCR was sampled from a man aged 80 or over with acute or convalescent COVID-19. The material sequenced was peripheral blood. In nucleotides, the CDR3 is TGTGCCAGCACCCTAGAGGCGACTGAAGCTTTCTTT. It translates to CASTLEATEAFF.